The sequence of this TCR beta chain was determined in a study of blood T cell repertoires in COVID-19. Overall study: T cells, B-cell-depleted T cells, or PBMCs provided the cDNA or gDNA that served as material.

Clones were sequenced by immunoSEQ multiplex PCR, and TCRdb holds only the in-frame ones, with some missing. The data show around 95,000 clones, about 77% seen once. The V gene lost 5 bases and the J gene lost 4 bases, with 11 bases spanning the gap. The CDR3 runs to 13 residues. Germline CDR1 and CDR2: LNHDA and SQIVND (reference sequence). This clone appeared a single time. Sequencing input: peripheral blood. This TCR derives from a man between 65 and 85 years old with active or convalescent COVID-19. V usage is TRBV19 and J usage is TRBJ1-1; D is uncertain. The CDR3 nucleotides are TGTGCCAGTAGTTGGAGGGCGGGCACTGAAGCTTTCTTT. Its translation is CASSWRAGTEAFF.